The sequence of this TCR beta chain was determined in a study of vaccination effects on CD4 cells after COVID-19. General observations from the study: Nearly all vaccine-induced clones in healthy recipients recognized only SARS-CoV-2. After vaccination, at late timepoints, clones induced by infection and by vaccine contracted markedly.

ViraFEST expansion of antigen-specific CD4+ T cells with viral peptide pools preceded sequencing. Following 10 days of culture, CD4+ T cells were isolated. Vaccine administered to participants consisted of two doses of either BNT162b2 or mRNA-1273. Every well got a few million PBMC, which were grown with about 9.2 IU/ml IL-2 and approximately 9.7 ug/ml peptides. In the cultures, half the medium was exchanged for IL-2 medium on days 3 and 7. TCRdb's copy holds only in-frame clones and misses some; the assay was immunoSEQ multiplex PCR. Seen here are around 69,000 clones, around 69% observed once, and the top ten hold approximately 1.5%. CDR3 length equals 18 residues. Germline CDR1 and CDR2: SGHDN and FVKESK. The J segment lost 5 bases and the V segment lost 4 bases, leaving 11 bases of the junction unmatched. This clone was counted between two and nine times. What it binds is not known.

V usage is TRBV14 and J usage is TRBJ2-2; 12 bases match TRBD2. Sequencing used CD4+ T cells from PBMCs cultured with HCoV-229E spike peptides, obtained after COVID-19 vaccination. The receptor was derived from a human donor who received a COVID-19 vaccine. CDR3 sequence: CASSPTGLAGLGTGELFF. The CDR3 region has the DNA TGTGCCAGCAGCCCCACTGGACTAGCGGGGTTGGGGACCGGGGAGCTGTTTTTT.